These T cell receptor beta chains were read from a single sample in a study of PD-L1 blockade in urothelial cancer. Sequenced by immunoSEQ multiplex PCR; TCRdb stores in-frame clones only, minus some. The table includes 120,000 or so clones, 86% detected once. The starting material was PBMCs, obtained around atezolizumab (anti-PD-L1) treatment. The receptor set was obtained from a man aged 50-59 years with urothelial cancer. Each CDR3 is given with its conserved first and last residue. The order of the fields is J gene, clone size, V gene, D gene, CDR3 DNA, CDR3 protein. The D gene is left open where the match is weak. Size is stated for part of the rows, as once, few or many counts, or as a class when the clone is expanded.

TRBJ2-1	NA	TRBV2	NA	TGTGCCAGCAGGGATGCGGCTTACGACTACAATGAGCAGTTCTTC	CASRDAAYDYNEQFF
TRBJ2-5	NA	TRBV6-5	NA	TGTGCCAGCAGTTACTCCAAAGAGACCCAGTACTTC	CASSYSKETQYF
TRBJ2-7	NA	TRBV28	NA	TGTGCCAGCAGGGGGACATCAAGCTCCTACGAGCAGTACTTC	CASRGTSSSYEQYF
TRBJ1-6	few	TRBV6-6	TRBD1	TGTGCCAGCAGTGACCTCGGACAGGGAAATTCACCCCTCCACTTT	CASSDLGQGNSPLHF
TRBJ2-5	NA	TRBV4-2	NA	TGTGCCAGCAGCCAAGAGTACGTGGGAGCGGTAGAGACCCAGTACTTC	CASSQEYVGAVETQYF
TRBJ1-4	NA	TRBV29-1	TRBD1	TGCAGCGTTGAGGGACAGGGGTCTGAAAAACTGTTTTTT	CSVEGQGSEKLFF
TRBJ2-1	NA	TRBV27	TRBD2	TGTGCCAGCAGTAGACCGGGACTAGCGGGAAATGAGCAGTTCTTC	CASSRPGLAGNEQFF
TRBJ1-5	NA	TRBV27	NA	TGTGCCAGCAGTTCCTCCTGGGGCACATATAGCAATCAGCCCCAGCATTTT	CASSSSWGTYSNQPQHF
TRBJ1-1	NA	TRBV30	NA	TGTGCCTGGAGTGTCGGCGGAAACACTGAAGCTTTCTTT	CAWSVGGNTEAFF
TRBJ1-2	once	TRBV6-5	TRBD1	TGTGCCAGCAGTTACACGGACAGGGGCTATGGCTACACCTTC	CASSYTDRGYGYTF
TRBJ1-2	few	TRBV28	NA	TGTGCCAGCAGTTTATATCCCTCCGGTTTTACTCCCTATGGCTACACCTTC	CASSLYPSGFTPYGYTF
TRBJ2-3	NA	TRBV30	NA	TGTGCCTGGAGCCCTCGGAGGCAGTATTTT	CAWSPRRQYF
TRBJ2-2	NA	TRBV21-1	NA	TGTGCCAGCAGCAATGGGACTAGTGTGGACGGGGAGCTGTTTTTT	CASSNGTSVDGELFF
TRBJ2-7	NA	TRBV29-1	TRBD1	TGCAGCGTCGGGACAGGGGGCCGGGATGGGCAGTACTTC	CSVGTGGRDGQYF
TRBJ1-2	NA	TRBV30	TRBD1	TGTGCCTGGAGAGCCCCCGGACAGGTAGCTAACTATGGCTACACCTTC	CAWRAPGQVANYGYTF
TRBJ1-4	NA	TRBV6-1	NA	TGTGCCAGCAGCGCCTGGGGGGGGCAAGACGGGGGACTGTTTTTT	CASSAWGGQDGGLFF